The clone carrying this T cell receptor (beta chain) has a handful of counts. Antigen specificity is unknown. These data are taken from a study of cytomegalovirus exposure and HLA in healthy donors. V lost 7 bases and J lost 7, with 25 bases in between. Germline CDR1 is SQVTM and CDR2 is ANQGSEA. This CDR3 contains 15 residues. The PCR was carried out with 60 Vbeta primers and 13 Jbeta primers. The assay was immunoSEQ multiplex PCR, and TCRdb's table has in-frame clones only and misses some. The profile shows about 94,000 clones, roughly 80% of them singletons. Notes on the study in general: One later analysis reportedly identified an Asian-associated ancestry cluster that showed fewer N-insertions than the approximately 700-donor mean.

The sequence was collected from a man between 35 and 55 years old in good health and CMV-seropositive. Material: PBMCs. This rearrangement joins TRBV29-1 to TRBJ2-5; D may be TRBD2 (6 bases). The chain's CDR3 is CSAAFFRESGWTQYF. In nucleotides, the CDR3 is TGCAGCGCCGCCTTCTTTCGGGAGAGTGGGTGGACCCAGTACTTC.